The source of this TCR beta chain is a study of patients and donors after allogeneic stem cell transplantation. CDR1 is DFQATT and CDR2 is SNEGSKA in the germline V gene (reference sequence). Trimming removed 2 bases at V and 9 bases at J, with 8 bases between. The CDR3 covers 11 residues. TCRdb recomputed calls from the RT-PCR reads with MiXCR, one row per CDR3 protein. This table holds roughly 230,000 distinct CDR3 sequences, roughly 14% found once. This TCR was sampled from a human donor who was either an allogeneic HSCT recipient or a stem cell or donor lymphocyte infusion donor (not recorded which). It is not recorded whose cells these are; they may come from a transplant donor. This rearrangement joins TRBV20-1 to TRBJ2-1; D is uncertain. What was sequenced was blood, either unsorted or a sorted T cell fraction (not recorded which). The CDR3 here is CSARHLGEQFF. CDR3 coding DNA: TGCAGTGCTAGACATTTGGGTGAGCAGTTCTTC.